These 23 T cell receptor beta chains were all obtained from the same sample, sequenced in a study of shared clonotypes between healthy human individuals. It was CD45RO-negative cells, positively selected for CCR7, that made up naive CD8 cells, with terminally differentiated effector memory CD45RA+ cells excluded. Sequencing used immunoSEQ multiplex PCR; TCRdb keeps in-frame clones, though not all of them. The sample yields 1.5 million to 2.5 million clones, over 85% seen once. Material: naive CD8+ T cells sorted from blood. These receptors were collected from a man aged 18 to 30 in good health.

Points on this clone: Within the sample, other DNA sequences also encode this same CDR3. The chain has TRBV9 and TRBJ2-1; D could derive from TRBD1 or TRBD2 (6 bases each). The CDR3 is 15 residues long. Germline CDR1 is SGDLS and CDR2 is YYNGEE. Trimming removed 0 bases from V and 3 bases from J, with 10 bases in between. This CDR3 is CASSVEGGNYNEQFF. The CDR3 bases are TGTGCCAGCAGCGTAGAGGGGGGAAACTACAATGAGCAGTTCTTC.

The chain is built from TRBV4-3 and TRBJ2-7; 7 bases match TRBD2. Per germline, CDR1 LGHNA and CDR2 YSLEER. The J segment lost 2 bases and the V segment lost 1 base, leaving 11 bases of the junction unmatched. There are 17 residues in the CDR3. The CDR3 coding sequence is TGCGCCAGCAGCCAAGGCAAACTAGCGCTAGATACCTACGAGCAGTACTTC. This sequence encodes CASSQGKLALDTYEQYF.

The CDR3 region is CASSLGTGEAEEKLFF. The CDR3 DNA reads as TGTGCCAGCAGCTTAGGGACAGGGGAAGCAGAAGAAAAACTGTTTTTT. The V and J genes are TRBV11-2 and TRBJ1-4; 9 nucleotides align to TRBD1. This CDR3 comprises 16 residues. Germline values: CDR1 SGHAT, CDR2 FQNNGV. V was pared by 1 base and J by 8 bases, with 8 bases of the junction left unmatched.

V is TRBV5-1 and J is TRBJ2-2, with TRBD2 identical over 10 bases. The CDR3 is made up of 17 amino acids. V lost 0 bases to trimming and J lost 4 bases; unmatched junction nucleotides: 6. CDR1 and CDR2 from the germline V gene are SGHRS and YFSETQ. The CDR3 protein is CASSLVPSGGGTGELFF. The CDR3, as DNA: TGCGCCAGCAGCTTGGTCCCTAGCGGGGGCGGCACCGGGGAGCTGTTTTTT.

The chain employs TRBV10-3 and TRBJ2-3, with D possibly TRBD2 on 6 matching bases. The CDR3 has 14 amino acids. The V gene's germline CDR1 is ENHRY and CDR2 SYGVKD. Deletions cut 7 bases from V and 2 bases from J, with 13 bases between. This chain's CDR3 is CAINAGPNTDTQYF. The DNA of the CDR3 is TGTGCCATCAATGCGGGACCAAACACAGATACGCAGTATTTT.

The V call is TRBV4-2, the J call TRBJ2-3; maybe TRBD2 (5 bases). Germline CDR1 reads LGHNA; CDR2 reads YNFKEQ. This CDR3 has 18 residues. With 1 base removed from V and 2 bases from J, the gap between germline ends came to 19 bases. CDR3 amino acids: CASSQVKSALGDTDTQYF. CDR3 bases: TGTGCCAGCAGCCAAGTAAAATCGGCCTTGGGAGACACAGATACGCAGTATTTT.

This sequence joins TRBV30 and TRBJ1-2; D is perhaps TRBD1 (6 bases). CDR1 and CDR2 (germline): GTSNPN, SVGIG (reference sequence). The CDR3 spans 13 residues. V dropped 4 bases and J dropped 2 bases, with 11 bases sitting between them. The DNA of the CDR3 is TGTGCCTGGACGGCCACAGGGAACTATGGCTACACCTTC. Protein: CAWTATGNYGYTF. The full variable domain, its missing parts supplied by reference TRBV30 and TRBJ1-2, is SQTIHQWPATLVQPVGSPLSLECTVEGTSNPNLYWYRQAAGRGLQLLFYSVGIGQISSEVPQNLSASRPQDRQFILSSKKLLLSDSGFYLCAWTATGNYGYTFGSGTRLTVV.

The V and J genes are TRBV5-1 and TRBJ2-7, with D unclear. The V gene lost 1 base and the J gene lost 0 bases, with 8 bases spanning the gap. The CDR3 extends over 14 amino acids. The germline CDR1 and CDR2 sequences are SGHRS and YFSETQ. The CDR3 DNA reads as TGCGCCAGCAGCTTGTCTCCAGGCTCCTACGAGCAGTACTTC. Translated: CASSLSPGSYEQYF. Drawing the rest from reference TRBV5-1 and TRBJ2-7, the complete variable domain is KAGVTQTPRYLIKTRGQQVTLSCSPISGHRSVSWYQQTPGQGLQFLFEYFSETQRNKGNFPGRFSGRQFSNSRSEMNVSTLELGDSALYLCASSLSPGSYEQYFGPGTRLTVT.

CDR3 bases: TGTGCTAGTGGGCAGACTAGCGGGAGGGCCATTGACTACGAGCAGTACTTC. It specifies CASGQTSGRAIDYEQYF. V usage is TRBV12-5 and J usage is TRBJ2-7, with TRBD2 matching over 14 bases. The CDR3 has 17 residues. Germline lookup yields CDR1 LGHNT and CDR2 FRNRAP. V lost 6 bases, J lost 3 bases, and 10 bases stayed unmatched.

The chain combines TRBV28 with TRBJ1-6; TRBD1 matches 8 bases. J lost 10 bases, V lost 6 bases, and 11 bases had no gene match. Germline V CDR1 and CDR2: MDHEN, SYDVKM. The CDR3 is 15 amino acids. CDR3 sequence (DNA): TGTGCCAGCAGGCCGCTCGTGACAGGGGAATCACCCCTCCACTTT. This codes for CASRPLVTGESPLHF.

A single count supports this clone. This chain joins TRBV7-9 and TRBJ2-5; D not certain. From germline, CDR1 is SEHNR and CDR2 FQNEAQ (reference sequence). Trimming removed 4 bases from V and 1 base from J, with 7 bases in between. The CDR3 is made up of 13 amino acids. In DNA form, the CDR3 reads TGTGCCAGCAGCTCTTACTTCCAAGAGACCCAGTACTTC. Protein sequence: CASSSYFQETQYF.

This chain uses TRBV27 with TRBJ2-2; D remains ambiguous. Per the germline V gene, CDR1 is MNHEY and CDR2 is SMNVEV (reference sequence). V was clipped by 3 bases and J by 5 bases, with 13 bases between them. This CDR3 has 15 amino acids. The CDR3 here is CASSFLGFPTGELFF. The CDR3 coding sequence is TGTGCCAGCAGTTTCCTAGGGTTTCCAACCGGGGAGCTGTTTTTT.

V is TRBV30 and J is TRBJ2-7, with 8 bases matching TRBD1. The CDR3 sequence is 15 residues long. In germline, CDR1 is GTSNPN, CDR2 SVGIG (reference sequence). Trimming removed 0 bases from V and 2 bases from J; junction bases left unmatched: 6. CDR3 in amino acids: CAWSVGQGRTYEQYF. The CDR3 DNA reads as TGTGCCTGGAGTGTAGGACAGGGCAGAACCTACGAGCAGTACTTC.

The rearrangement links TRBV12-5 to TRBJ2-1, with 10 positions matching TRBD1. The CDR3 length is 15 residues. V lost 2 bases to trimming and J lost 5 bases; unmatched junction nucleotides: 3. Germline V gives CDR1 LGHNT, CDR2 FRNRAP. CDR3 in DNA: TGTGCTAGTGGTTTGTCCGGGACAGGGGACAATGAGCAGTTCTTC. Translating it yields CASGLSGTGDNEQFF.

The chain is built from TRBV28 and TRBJ2-3; 10 nucleotides align to TRBD2. J gave up 5 bases and V 7 bases, and 12 bases lay outside the gene matches. This CDR3 comprises 16 residues. Germline V gene sequence: CDR1 MDHEN, CDR2 SYDVKM. The CDR3 DNA reads TGTGCCAGCATAGGGAGCGGGGGGGCGTGGAGAGATACGCAGTATTTT. The encoded protein is CASIGSGGAWRDTQYF.

The rearrangement links TRBV29-1 to TRBJ2-1; D is unresolved. CDR3 length: 12 amino acids. Trimming took 0 bases from V and 8 from J, leaving 8 bases between them. Germline assignment: CDR1 SQVTM and CDR2 ANQGSEA. DNA for the CDR3: TGCAGCGTTGAAGATTTAGGTTATGAGCAGTTCTTC. This translates into CSVEDLGYEQFF.

The V and J genes are TRBV6-1 and TRBJ2-4, with 7 nucleotides matching TRBD2. J was trimmed by 8 bases and V by 6 bases; bases with no gene match: 13. Germline V gene data show CDR1 as MNHNS and CDR2 as SASEGT. The CDR3 runs 15 residues. This chain's CDR3 is CASSGILEGRDIQYF. In DNA, the CDR3 is TGTGCCAGCAGCGGGATTCTTGAGGGGAGGGACATTCAGTACTTC.

The chain couples TRBV7-9 to TRBJ2-1; 8 nucleotides align to TRBD1. The J segment lost 7 bases and the V segment lost 4 bases, leaving 15 bases of the junction unmatched. This CDR3 has 17 amino acids. Germline V CDR1 and CDR2: SEHNR, FQNEAQ (reference sequence). CDR3: CASSSGWAGGYVNEQFF. CDR3 in DNA: TGTGCCAGCAGCTCCGGATGGGCAGGGGGCTATGTGAATGAGCAGTTCTTC.

V is TRBV21-1 and J is TRBJ1-1; the tabulated D call, TRBD1, remains unverified against the DNA. TRBV21-1 is described as a pseudogene. This CDR3 is built from 17 residues. CDR3 nucleotide sequence: TGTGCCAGCACTCATCGGGACAGGGGGCGCGTAAACACTGAAGCTTTCTTT. It translates to CASTHRDRGRVNTEAFF.

The J gene is TRBJ1-4, the V gene TRBV5-1; D uncertain. V shed 2 bases and J shed 7 bases, with 15 bases lying between them. The CDR3 has 15 amino acids. Germline loops: CDR1 SGHRS, CDR2 YFSETQ. CDR3 amino acids: CASSLSRERGEKLFF. As DNA, the CDR3 is TGCGCCAGCAGCTTATCTAGGGAACGGGGTGAAAAACTGTTTTTT.

The chain couples TRBV5-6 to TRBJ2-7; D gene ambiguous. CDR3 length equals 13 residues. Trimming removed 3 bases at V and 12 bases at J, with 19 bases between. Germline V gene data show CDR1 as SGHDT and CDR2 as YYEEEE. The CDR3 loop is CASSSYQGIEMYF. In DNA form, the CDR3 reads TGTGCCAGCAGCTCGTACCAAGGGATTGAGATGTACTTC. Complete variable domain (other parts from reference TRBV5-6 and TRBJ2-7): DAGVTQSPTHLIKTRGQQVTLRCSPKSGHDTVSWYQQALGQGPQFIFQYYEEEERQRGNFPDRFSGHQFPNYSSELNVNALLLGDSALYLCASSSYQGIEMYFGPGTRLTVT.

This rearrangement joins TRBV7-2 to TRBJ2-1; TRBD1 agrees at 7 bases. This CDR3 region has 15 residues. J lost 0 bases, V lost 4 bases, and 3 bases had no gene match. CDR1 and CDR2 from the germline V gene are SGHTA and FQGNSA. The CDR3 loop reads CASSSDRDSYNEQFF. The CDR3 nucleotides read TGTGCCAGCAGCTCCGACAGGGACTCCTACAATGAGCAGTTCTTC.

This clone was counted once. J is TRBJ1-1 and V is TRBV27, with TRBD1 matching 10 bases. Per the germline V gene, CDR1 is MNHEY and CDR2 is SMNVEV (reference sequence). V was clipped by 4 bases and J by 0 bases; unmatched bases: 5. The CDR3 contains 16 residues. CDR3 in DNA: TGTGCCAGCAGTTCCGGGACAGGGGACATGAACACTGAAGCTTTCTTT. Its translation: CASSSGTGDMNTEAFF.